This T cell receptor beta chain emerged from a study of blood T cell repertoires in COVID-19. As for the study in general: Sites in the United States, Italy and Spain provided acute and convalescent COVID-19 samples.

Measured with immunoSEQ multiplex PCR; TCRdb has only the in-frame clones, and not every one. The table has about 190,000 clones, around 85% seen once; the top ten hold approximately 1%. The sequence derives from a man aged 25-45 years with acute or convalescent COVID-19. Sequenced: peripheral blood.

In DNA, the CDR3 is TGTGCCAGCAGCGTACAACAGGGTAATGAAAAACTGTTTTTT. Protein product: CASSVQQGNEKLFF. The V and J genes are TRBV9 and TRBJ1-4; weak D call: TRBD1 (6 bases). Per the germline V gene, CDR1 is SGDLS and CDR2 is YYNGEE. Trimming stripped 1 base from V and 4 bases from J, with 8 bases between. The CDR3 totals 14 residues. Complete variable domain (other parts from reference TRBV9 and TRBJ1-4): DSGVTQTPKHLITATGQRVTLRCSPRSGDLSVYWYQQSLDQGLQFLIQYYNGEERAKGNILERFSAQQFPDLHSELNLSSLELGDSALYFCASSVQQGNEKLFFGSGTQLSVL.